The 2 T cell receptor beta chains listed next were all sequenced from one sample in a study of a mutant IDH1 vaccine in newly diagnosed glioma. The antigens of these receptors remain unknown. TCRdb's table, derived via immunoSEQ multiplex PCR, lists solely in-frame clones and lacks some. The table has fewer than 65,000 clones, under 90% seen once. Time point described: week 11, during vaccination. Topical imiquimod accompanied each vaccine dose, which consisted of 300 ug of mutant IDH1 20-mer peptide. Sequenced here: PBMCs, sampled from a glioma patient whose treatment included an IDH1 peptide vaccine. Receptor source: a man over 45 with glioma.

V gene TRBV5-1 combines with J gene TRBJ1-4, with D maybe TRBD1 (6 bases). Looked up from germline, CDR1 is SGHRS and CDR2 is YFSETQ. Trimming took off 4 bases at V and 11 bases at J, with 15 bases between the two ends. This CDR3 has 13 residues. CDR3 protein: CASSPDRREKLFF. The CDR3 DNA reads as TGCGCCAGCAGCCCCGACAGGCGGGAGAAACTGTTTTTT.

The V call is TRBV6-6, the J call TRBJ1-1; D unclear. Germline CDR1 and CDR2: MNHNY and SVGAGI (reference sequence). The CDR3 extends over 16 amino acids. With 0 bases removed from V and 4 bases from J, the gap between germline ends came to 15 bases. In nucleotides, the CDR3 is TGTGCCAGCAGTTACTCGAGAGGCAGGCCGGGCACTGAAGCTTTCTTT. It encodes CASSYSRGRPGTEAFF.